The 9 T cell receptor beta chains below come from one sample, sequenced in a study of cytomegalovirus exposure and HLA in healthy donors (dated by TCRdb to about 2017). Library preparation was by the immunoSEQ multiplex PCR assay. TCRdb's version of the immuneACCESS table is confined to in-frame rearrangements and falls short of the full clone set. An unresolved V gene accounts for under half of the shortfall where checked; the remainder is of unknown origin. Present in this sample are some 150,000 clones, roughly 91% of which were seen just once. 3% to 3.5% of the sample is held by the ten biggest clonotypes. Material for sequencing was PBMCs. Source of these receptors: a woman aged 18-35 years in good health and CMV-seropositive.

The CDR3 loop is CASSLGSVDTQYF. As DNA, the CDR3 is TGTGCCAGCAGCTTAGGTTCGGTAGATACGCAGTATTTT. V gene TRBV7-2 combines with J gene TRBJ2-3; D call uncertain. V shed 1 base and J shed 5 bases, with 7 bases lying between them. Looked up from germline, CDR1 is SGHTA and CDR2 is FQGNSA. CDR3 length: 13 residues.

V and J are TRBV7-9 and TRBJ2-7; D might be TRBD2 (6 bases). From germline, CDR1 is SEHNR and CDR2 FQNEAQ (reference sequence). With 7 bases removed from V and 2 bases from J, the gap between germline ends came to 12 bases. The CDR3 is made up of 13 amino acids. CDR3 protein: CASTPGGAYEQYF. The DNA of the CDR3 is TGTGCCAGCACCCCCGGGGGAGCCTACGAGCAGTACTTC.

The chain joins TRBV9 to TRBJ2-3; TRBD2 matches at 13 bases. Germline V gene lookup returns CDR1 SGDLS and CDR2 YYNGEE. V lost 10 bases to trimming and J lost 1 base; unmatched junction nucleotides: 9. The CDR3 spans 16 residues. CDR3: CALVRLAGGGTDTQYF. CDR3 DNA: TGTGCCCTAGTCCGACTAGCGGGAGGAGGCACAGATACGCAGTATTTT.

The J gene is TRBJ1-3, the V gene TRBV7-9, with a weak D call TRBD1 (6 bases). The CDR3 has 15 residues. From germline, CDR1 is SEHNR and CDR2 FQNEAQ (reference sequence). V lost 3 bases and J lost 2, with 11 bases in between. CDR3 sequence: CASSFSGQTGNTIYF. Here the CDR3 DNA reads TGTGCCAGCAGCTTTTCTGGACAGACTGGAAACACCATATATTTT.

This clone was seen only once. This CDR3 reads CASSLGIRTYGYGYTF. CDR3 bases: TGTGCCAGCAGTTTAGGCATTCGGACATATGGATATGGCTACACCTTC. This chain joins TRBV2 and TRBJ1-2, with D possibly matching TRBD1 (5 bases). The CDR3 covers 16 residues. From germline, CDR1 is SNHLY and CDR2 FYNNEI. V dropped 5 bases and J dropped 5 bases, with 21 bases sitting between them. The full variable domain, in which reference TRBV2 and TRBJ1-2 provide the parts outside the CDR3, is EPEVTQTPSHQVTQMGQEVILRCVPISNHLYFYWYRQILGQKVEFLVSFYNNEISEKSEIFDDQFSVERPDGSNFTLKIRSTKLEDSAMYFCASSLGIRTYGYGYTFGSGTRLTVV.

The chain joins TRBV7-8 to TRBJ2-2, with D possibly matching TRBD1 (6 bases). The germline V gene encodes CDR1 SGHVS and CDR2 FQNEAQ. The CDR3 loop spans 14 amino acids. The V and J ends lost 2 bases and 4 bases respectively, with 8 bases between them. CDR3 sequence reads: CASSLTGTTGELFF. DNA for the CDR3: TGTGCCAGCAGCTTAACAGGGACCACCGGGGAGCTGTTTTTT. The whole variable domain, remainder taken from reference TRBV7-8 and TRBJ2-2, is GAGVSQSPRYKVAKRGQDVALRCDPISGHVSLFWYQQALGQGPEFLTYFQNEAQLDKSGLPSDRFFAERPEGSVSTLKIQRTQQEDSAVYLCASSLTGTTGELFFGEGSRLTVL.

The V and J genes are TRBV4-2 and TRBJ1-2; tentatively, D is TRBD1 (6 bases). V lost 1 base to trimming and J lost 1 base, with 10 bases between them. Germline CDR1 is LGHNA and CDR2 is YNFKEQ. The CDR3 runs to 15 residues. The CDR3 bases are TGTGCCAGCAGCCAAGTCGGACAGAATAACTATGGCTACACCTTC. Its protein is CASSQVGQNNYGYTF.

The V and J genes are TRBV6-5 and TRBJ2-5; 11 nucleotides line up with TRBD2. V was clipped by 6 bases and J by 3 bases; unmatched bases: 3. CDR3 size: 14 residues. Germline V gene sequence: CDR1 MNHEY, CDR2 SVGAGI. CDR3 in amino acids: CASRRGLAEETQYF. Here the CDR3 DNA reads TGTGCCAGCAGAAGGGGACTAGCGGAAGAGACCCAGTACTTC.

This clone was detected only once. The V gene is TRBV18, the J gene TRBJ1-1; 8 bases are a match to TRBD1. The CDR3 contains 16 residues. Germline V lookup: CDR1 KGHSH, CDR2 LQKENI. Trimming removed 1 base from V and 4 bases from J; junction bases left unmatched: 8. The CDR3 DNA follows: TGTGCCAGCTCACCACGACAGGGGACGACGATCACTGAAGCTTTCTTT. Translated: CASSPRQGTTITEAFF.